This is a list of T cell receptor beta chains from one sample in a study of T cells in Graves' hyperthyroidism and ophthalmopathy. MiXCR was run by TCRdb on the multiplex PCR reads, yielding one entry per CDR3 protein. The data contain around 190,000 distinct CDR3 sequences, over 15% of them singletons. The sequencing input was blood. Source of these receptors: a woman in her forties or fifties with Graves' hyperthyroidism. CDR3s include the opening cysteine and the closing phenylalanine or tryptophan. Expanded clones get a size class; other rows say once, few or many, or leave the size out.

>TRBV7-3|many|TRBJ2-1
CASSAYRGQNNEQFF
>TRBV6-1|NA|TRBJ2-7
CASISGAYEQYF
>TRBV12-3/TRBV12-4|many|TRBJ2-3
CASSSRGPNTQYF
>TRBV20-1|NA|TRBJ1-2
CSANVNYGYTF
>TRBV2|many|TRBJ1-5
CASSEPRTGQPQHF
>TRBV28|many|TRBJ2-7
CASSLFLAPYEQYF
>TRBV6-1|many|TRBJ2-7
CASRQDRGSYEQYF
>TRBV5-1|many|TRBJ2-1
CASSPSYNNEQFF
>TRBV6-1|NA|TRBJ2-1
CASSSWDSSSYNEQFF
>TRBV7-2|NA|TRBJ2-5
CASSSQGRETQYF
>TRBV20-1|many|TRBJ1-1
CSARKNGQGLEAFF
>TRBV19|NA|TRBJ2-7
CASSQGDSYEQYF
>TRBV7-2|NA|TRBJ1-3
CASSRGDSGNTIYF
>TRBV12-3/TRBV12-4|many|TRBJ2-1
CASSPGRGGPLYNEQFF
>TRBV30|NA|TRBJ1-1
CAWTRKAAYRRTEAFF
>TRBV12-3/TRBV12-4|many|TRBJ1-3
CASSPWGSGNTIYF
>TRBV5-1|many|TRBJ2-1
CASSGTGFNEQFF
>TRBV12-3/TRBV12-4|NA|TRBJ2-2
CASSLEAGLTGELFF
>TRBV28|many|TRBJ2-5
CASSMRTSGGGETQYF
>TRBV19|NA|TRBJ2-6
CASSIGLSGPNVLTF
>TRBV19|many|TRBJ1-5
CASSIQGPNQPQHF
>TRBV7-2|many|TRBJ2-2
CASSLHHTGELFF
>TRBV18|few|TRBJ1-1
CASSPQRTGRDTEAFF
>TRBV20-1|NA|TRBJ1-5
CSARRDGNQPQHF
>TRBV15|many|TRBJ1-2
CATSKGTGYGYTF
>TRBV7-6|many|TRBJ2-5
CASSLVAETQYF
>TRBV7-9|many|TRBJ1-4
CASSLDRAEKLFF
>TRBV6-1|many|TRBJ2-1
CASSHDAGGPNEQFF
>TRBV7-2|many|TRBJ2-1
CASSPRVNLEQFF
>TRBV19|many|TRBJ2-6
CASSPRQGAWGANVLTF
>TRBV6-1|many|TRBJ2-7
CASSPLTDSYEQYF
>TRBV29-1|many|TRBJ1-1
CSVETNTEAFF
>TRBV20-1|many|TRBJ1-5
CSARGGQGRNQPQHF
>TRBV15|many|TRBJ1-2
CATSRDLVANYGYTF
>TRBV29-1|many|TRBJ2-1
CSVIGLAGGPAQFF
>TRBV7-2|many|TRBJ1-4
CASSLVPGGANEKLFF
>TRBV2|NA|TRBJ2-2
CASSEELAGGLGGELFF